What follows describes a single T cell receptor beta chain. What it recognizes is unknown. Trimming pared 0 bases from V and 5 bases from J, leaving 8 bases between. The CDR3 has 13 residues. Germline values: CDR1 MGHDK, CDR2 SYGVNS. Using about 220 ng DNA, approximately 30,000 T cell genomes, the sorted-subset replicate PCRs were run. In the study's own analysis: Sequence data from immunoSEQ were junction-only and lacked quality scores; consequently, filtering differed. The assay was immunoSEQ multiplex PCR, and TCRdb's table has in-frame clones only and misses some. Clone size and the V and J calls come from that table; the DNA yielded D and trimming. Altogether about 2.1 million clones are present, 85% to 95% being singletons, with the ten largest covering about 1.6%. These data originate in a study of shared clonotypes between healthy human individuals. As defined, naive CD8 cells were CD45RO-negative and positively selected for CCR7, with terminally differentiated effector memory CD45RA+ cells excluded. The study drew its donors from healthy HIV-negative adults without recent acute infections or vaccinations.

Study observations and caveats: Among the subsets, naive ones generally showed larger estimated richness than memory ones.

The TCR comes from a man between 18 and 35 years old in good health. Some clones in this sample may be carry-over from other donors' samples. The chain has TRBV25-1 and TRBJ2-7; D unresolved. Specimen: naive CD8+ T cells from PBMCs. As DNA, the CDR3 is TGTGCCAGCAGTGAATATATTAGACACGAGCAGTACTTC. Protein sequence: CASSEYIRHEQYF.